This T cell receptor (beta chain) was identified during a study of memory CD4+ T cells and cytomegalovirus serostatus. Here immunoSEQ multiplex PCR was the method, and the copy in TCRdb shows in-frame clones only, minus some. The sample lists some 49,000 clones; roughly 78% were seen once. Broader study findings: Of 150 to 200 reported CMV TCRbeta sequences, 67 were found in memory CD4+ repertoires.

The sort gate was single viable CD3+CD4+CD8-CD45RO+ cells for memory CD4+ T cells. Details on this clone: Its antigen is unidentified.

The V end lost 3 bases, the J end lost 4 bases, and 19 bases lay between the germline ends. The CDR3 is 17 amino acids. The germline V gene encodes CDR1 KGHSH and CDR2 LQKENI. The source of this sequence is an adult in good health and CMV-seronegative. The V gene is TRBV18, the J gene TRBJ1-5; D might be TRBD1 (5 bases). What was sequenced was memory CD4+ T cells from blood. CDR3 region: CASSPERGLAENQPQHF. CDR3 coding DNA: TGTGCCAGCTCACCCGAACGGGGCCTGGCGGAGAATCAGCCCCAGCATTTT.